The clone carrying this TCR beta chain was seen only a few times. Its target is unknown. Trimming left V 5 bases short and J 0 bases short, with 14 bases between. There are 16 residues in the CDR3. CDR1 and CDR2 from the germline V gene are SGHTA and FQGNSA. The sample is drawn from a study of beta chain features in type 1 diabetes. General observations from the study: Highly expressing activated T cells could be over-counted with a cDNA template.

Markers CD45RO/CCR7/CD25/CD127/CD95/CD27 served to sort CD4+ naive, central memory, regulatory and stem cell-like memory cells. Every bit of the isolated RNA underwent reverse transcription, so sequencing read expressed TCRB transcripts. Method: immunoSEQ multiplex PCR; TCRdb's copy keeps in-frame clones and lacks some. Of under 450,000 clones listed, approximately 15% are singletons. This TCR came from a woman younger than 35 in good health. The chain recombines TRBV7-2 with TRBJ1-3; D is ambiguous. Material: naive CD4+ T cells from blood. As DNA, the CDR3 is TGTGCCAGCAGCCGGAGCGGTCCTTACTCTGGAAACACCATATATTTT. It yields the protein CASSRSGPYSGNTIYF.